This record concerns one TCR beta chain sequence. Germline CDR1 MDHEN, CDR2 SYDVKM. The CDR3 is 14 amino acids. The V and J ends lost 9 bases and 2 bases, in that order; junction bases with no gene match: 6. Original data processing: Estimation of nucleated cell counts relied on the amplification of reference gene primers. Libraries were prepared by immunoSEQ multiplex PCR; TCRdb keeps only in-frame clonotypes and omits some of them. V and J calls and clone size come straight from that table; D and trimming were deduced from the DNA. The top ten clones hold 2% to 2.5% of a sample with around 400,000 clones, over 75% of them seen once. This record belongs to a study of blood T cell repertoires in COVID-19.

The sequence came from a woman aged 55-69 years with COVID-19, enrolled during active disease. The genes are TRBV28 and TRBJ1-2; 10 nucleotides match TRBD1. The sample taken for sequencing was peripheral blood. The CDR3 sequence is CASATGGANYGYTF. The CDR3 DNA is TGTGCCAGTGCGACAGGGGGCGCGAACTATGGCTACACCTTC.